This TCR beta chain was documented in a study of response to subunit inactivated influenza vaccine. Study-wide findings and caveats: New T cells are recruited in small numbers by each seasonal influenza vaccination, according to the authors' suggestion.

TCRdb re-derived calls from the RT-PCR reads in MiXCR, one entry per CDR3 protein. The table shows about 650,000 distinct CDR3 sequences, with about 15% occurring only once. This clonotype was counted a few times. No antigen is known for it. CDR3 length: 17 amino acids. Germline lookup yields CDR1 SGHDT and CDR2 YYEEEE. The V end lost 4 bases, the J end lost 5 bases, and 19 bases lay between the germline ends. The origin of this receptor is a man aged 45-65 years who received an inactivated influenza vaccine. Sequenced material: PBMCs from blood, taken approximately 13 days after vaccination. This sequence joins TRBV5-6 and TRBJ1-6, with D maybe TRBD1 (5 bases). The CDR3 DNA is TGTGCCAGCAGCCCCGGGGGGGGGACGGCGCATAATTCACCCCTCCACTTT. It specifies CASSPGGGTAHNSPLHF.